The clone carrying this T cell receptor (beta chain) was seen ten or more times. The antigen is unknown. The library came from three nested PCR rounds adapted from ARM-PCR protocols. TCRdb called the multiplex PCR reads again in MiXCR, with one record for every CDR3 protein. The data show over 110,000 distinct CDR3 sequences, 66% seen once. These data belong to a study of tumor and adjacent non-tumor tissue in lung cancer. About the study: The cohort had about twelve adenocarcinoma, a couple of squamous cell and 1 small cell patients. Stage I to III disease affected ten to eleven men and 5 women aged roughly 31 to 76.

No cell sorting was done before RNA was extracted from the tissue. The CDR3 contains 15 residues. Germline V lookup: CDR1 SGHAT, CDR2 FQDESV (reference sequence). J was trimmed by 6 bases and V by 5 bases; bases with no gene match: 9. Points from the study as a whole: Top 100 clones took a larger repertoire share in normal lung.

V gene TRBV11-1 combines with J gene TRBJ2-7; TRBD2 agrees at 11 bases. The clonotype was recovered from a man aged 55 to 70 with small cell lung cancer. Input material: lung tumor tissue. CDR3 sequence reads: CASSPTSGRAREQYF. The DNA of the CDR3 is TGTGCCAGCAGCCCAACTAGCGGGAGAGCGCGCGAGCAGTACTTC.